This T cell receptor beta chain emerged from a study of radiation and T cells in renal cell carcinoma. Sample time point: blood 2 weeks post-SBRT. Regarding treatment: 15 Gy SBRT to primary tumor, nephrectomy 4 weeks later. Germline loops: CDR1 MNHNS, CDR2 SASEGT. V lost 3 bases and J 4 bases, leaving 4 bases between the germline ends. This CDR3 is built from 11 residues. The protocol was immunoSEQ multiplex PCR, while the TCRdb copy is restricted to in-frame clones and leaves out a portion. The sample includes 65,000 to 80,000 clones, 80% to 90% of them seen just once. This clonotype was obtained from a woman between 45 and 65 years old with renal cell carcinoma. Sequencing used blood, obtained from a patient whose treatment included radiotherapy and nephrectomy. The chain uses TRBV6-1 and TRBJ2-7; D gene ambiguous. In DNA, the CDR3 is TGTGCCAGCAGTGACGTGTACGAGCAGTACTTC. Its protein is CASSDVYEQYF.